This note documents a single T cell receptor (beta chain) sequence. Its specificity is unknown. Healthy donors of bone marrow made up the group. Primers for the PCR totalled 60 Vbeta and 13 Jbeta. Only in-frame clones appear in the TCRdb table, and some are missing; sequencing was by immunoSEQ multiplex PCR. The table for this sample gives approximately 110,000 clones. This entry comes from a study of cytomegalovirus exposure and HLA in healthy donors. Germline CDR1 is MNHEY and CDR2 is SVGAGI. Unmatched junction bases numbered 5, after V lost 6 bases and J lost 2 bases. The CDR3 contains 15 residues. Study-wide findings and caveats: In a later analysis, at a false discovery rate of 0.05, 15,000 to 20,000 TCR beta sequences were associated with HLA alleles. In a later analysis, TCR beta V- and J-gene trimming was associated with a missense DCLRE1C variant. The study listed 164 cytomegalovirus-associated TCR beta chains.

The TCR originated in a man aged 25-45 years in good health and CMV-seronegative. The rearrangement links TRBV6-5 to TRBJ2-7, with 12 bases aligning to TRBD1. Sequenced input: PBMCs. CDR3 in DNA: TGTGCCAGCAGCCGCAGGGACAGGGGGCCCTACGAGCAGTACTTC. Translated, it gives CASSRRDRGPYEQYF.